The 29 T cell receptor beta chains listed next were all sequenced from one sample in a study of T cell repertoires in cytomegalovirus infection. TCRdb fed the reads into MiXCR, producing one record per CDR3 protein. In the table there are a few hundred thousand distinct CDR3 sequences, around a tenth of which are singletons. The sequenced material came from PBMCs. Receptors were obtained from a human donor in good health (CMV status not recorded). Some clones in this sample may be carry-over from other donors' samples.

This clonotype has just a few counts. The rearrangement joins TRBV4-3 to TRBJ2-3, with D possibly matching TRBD2 (6 bases). Between the trimmed V and J ends, which lost 0 bases and 6 bases, there was a span of 19 bases. CDR3 size: 17 residues. Germline V gene lookup returns CDR1 LGHNA and CDR2 YSLEER. The CDR3 region has the DNA TGCGCCAGCAGCCAAGACGAAGGAATCGGGAGTCTTGATACGCAGTATTTT. This codes for CASSQDEGIGSLDTQYF.

The table lists this clonotype with a few counts. The chain carries TRBV10-3 and TRBJ1-1; D remains ambiguous. The V gene's germline CDR1 is ENHRY and CDR2 SYGVKD. The CDR3 covers 11 residues. With 9 bases removed from V and 3 bases from J, the gap between germline ends came to 8 bases. The CDR3 reads CAIRRDTEAFF. The CDR3 nucleotides read TGTGCCATTAGACGAGACACTGAAGCTTTCTTT.

This chain connects TRBV7-2 to TRBJ1-1; tentatively, D is TRBD1 (6 bases). The germline CDR1 and CDR2 sequences are SGHTA and FQGNSA. This CDR3 spans 14 amino acids. With 5 bases removed from V and 3 bases from J, the gap between germline ends came to 13 bases. The CDR3, as DNA: TGTGCCAGCAGCCTGAGGGGGGCTGACACTGAAGCTTTCTTT. This gives the protein CASSLRGADTEAFF.

The chain combines TRBV5-1 with TRBJ1-6; 7 positions match TRBD1. The length of the CDR3 is 14 residues. Germline V gene lookup returns CDR1 SGHRS and CDR2 YFSETQ. Unmatched junction bases numbered 6, after V lost 4 bases and J lost 8 bases. The CDR3 coding sequence is TGCGCCAGCAGCGGGGGACAGTTGGATTCACCCCTCCACTTT. It is translated as CASSGGQLDSPLHF.

This clonotype was detected many times. The rearrangement uses TRBV7-2 and TRBJ1-5; D is unclear. The CDR3 consists of 14 residues. Germline assignment: CDR1 SGHTA and CDR2 FQGNSA. The germline V and J ends were trimmed by 6 bases and 2 bases, with 11 bases remaining between them. The CDR3 nucleotides are TGTGCCAGCAGTCCTAGGAGGGGCAATCAGCCCCAGCATTTT. It codes for CASSPRRGNQPQHF.

V is TRBV15 and J is TRBJ2-1; 7 bases line up with TRBD1. Trimming removed 8 bases from V and 6 bases from J; junction bases left unmatched: 10. In germline, CDR1 is LNHNV, CDR2 YYDKDF (reference sequence). The CDR3 contains 14 residues. CDR3 region: CATGDRELGNEQFF. The CDR3 DNA is TGTGCCACCGGCGACAGGGAATTGGGCAATGAGCAGTTCTTC.

The chain has TRBV6-2 or TRBV6-3 and TRBJ2-1, with D possibly TRBD2 on 5 matching bases. The CDR3 has 14 amino acids. Per germline, CDR1 MNHEY and CDR2 SVGEGT. Trimming took 7 bases from V and 0 from J, leaving 10 bases between them. In DNA, the CDR3 is TGTGCCAGCATGGGTAGCGACTCCTACAATGAGCAGTTCTTC. Translation gives CASMGSDSYNEQFF.

This clonotype was counted between two and nine times. The chain links TRBV6-2 or TRBV6-3 to TRBJ1-1; D gene uncertain. Between the trimmed V and J ends, which lost 6 bases and 1 base, there was a span of 15 bases. Germline loops: CDR1 MNHEY, CDR2 SVGEGT. The CDR3 is 15 residues long. Written as DNA, the CDR3 is TGTGCCAGCAGCCCGATACCTAGGAAGAACACTGAAGCTTTCTTT. Translating it yields CASSPIPRKNTEAFF.

CDR3 nucleotide sequence: TGTGCCAGCAGTCTGGACACATTGAACACCGGGGAGCTGTTTTTT. Translation gives CASSLDTLNTGELFF. The V call is TRBV6-2 or TRBV6-3, the J call TRBJ2-2, with a possible D match to TRBD1 (5 bases). CDR1 and CDR2 from the germline V gene are MNHEY and SVGEGT. This CDR3 region has 15 residues. Trimming took 5 bases from V and 1 from J, leaving 11 bases between them.

This clonotype appeared many times. The rearrangement links TRBV7-2 to TRBJ2-3, with D maybe TRBD1 (6 bases). Trimming left V 2 bases short and J 0 bases short, with 15 bases between. Looked up from germline, CDR1 is SGHTA and CDR2 is FQGNSA. The CDR3 has 17 residues. The CDR3 nucleotides are TGTGCCAGCAGCTTACGCGGACAGCTTTCTAGCACAGATACGCAGTATTTT. Translated, it gives CASSLRGQLSSTDTQYF.

This clonotype was recorded a few times. V is TRBV7-3 and J is TRBJ2-1, with D unclear. The germline gives CDR1 SGHTA, CDR2 FQGTGA. The length of the CDR3 is 13 residues. The ends were cut back, 3 bases at V and 9 bases at J, with 12 bases in the middle. The CDR3 protein is CASSFASKGEQFF. The CDR3 DNA sequence: TGTGCCAGCAGCTTCGCCTCCAAGGGTGAGCAGTTCTTC.

The chain carries TRBV6-5 and TRBJ1-5; D perhaps matches TRBD1 (6 bases). There are 15 residues in the CDR3. Per germline, CDR1 MNHEY and CDR2 SVGAGI. Trimming removed 6 bases at V and 1 base at J, with 13 bases between. CDR3 in amino acids: CASSRTGRSNQPQHF. Here the CDR3 DNA reads TGTGCCAGCAGCCGAACAGGGAGAAGCAATCAGCCCCAGCATTTT.

V gene TRBV10-3 combines with J gene TRBJ1-1; D unclear. The V gene's germline CDR1 is ENHRY and CDR2 SYGVKD. CDR3 length: 14 residues. V dropped 10 bases and J dropped 4 bases, with 19 bases sitting between them. The CDR3 protein is CATPKGKFRTEAFF. The DNA of the CDR3 is TGTGCCACCCCAAAGGGCAAGTTTCGCACTGAAGCTTTCTTT.

The chain recombines TRBV27 with TRBJ1-1; weak D call: TRBD1 (6 bases). Trimming removed 1 base at V and 1 base at J, with 16 bases between. The CDR3 is 17 residues long. Germline-derived CDR1 and CDR2 are MNHEY and SMNVEV (reference sequence). The CDR3: CASSLYITVQGNTEAFF. CDR3 bases: TGTGCCAGCAGTTTATATATAACCGTACAGGGGAACACTGAAGCTTTCTTT.

This clonotype came up a few times. The chain carries TRBV28 and TRBJ1-2, with a possible D match to TRBD1 (5 bases). The CDR3 spans 13 residues. The germline gives CDR1 MDHEN, CDR2 SYDVKM. Trimming left V 6 bases short and J 7 bases short, with 15 bases between. This CDR3 reads CASSPDSVRGYTF. In nucleotides, the CDR3 is TGTGCCAGCAGCCCTGACAGCGTACGTGGCTACACCTTC.

The V and J genes are TRBV6-2 or TRBV6-3 and TRBJ2-1, with unresolved D. This CDR3 spans 15 amino acids. Germline CDR1 reads MNHEY; CDR2 reads SVGEGT. The V and J ends lost 6 bases and 4 bases respectively, with 16 bases between them. CDR3: CASSSPAPDYNEQFF. CDR3 sequence (DNA): TGTGCCAGCAGCAGCCCGGCCCCCGATTACAATGAGCAGTTCTTC.

This CDR3 is CSARARDRRRLNEKLFF. For the CDR3, the DNA is TGCAGTGCTAGAGCCAGGGACAGGAGAAGGCTCAATGAAAAACTGTTTTTT. V and J are TRBV20-1 and TRBJ1-4, with 8 bases fitting TRBD1. Trimming removed 1 base from V and 5 bases from J; junction bases left unmatched: 12. The CDR3 spans 17 residues. CDR1 DFQATT and CDR2 SNEGSKA come from the germline V gene (reference sequence).

V and J are TRBV30 and TRBJ2-7, with TRBD1 matching 9 bases. This CDR3 has 14 amino acids. V shed 8 bases and J 2 bases; nucleotides not matched to a gene: 10. Germline CDR1 reads GTSNPN; CDR2 reads SVGIG (reference sequence). The CDR3 coding sequence is TGTGCCGGCTCCGGACAGGGGAAGACCTACGAGCAGTACTTC. Protein sequence: CAGSGQGKTYEQYF.

This clonotype was observed many times. The chain uses TRBV20-1 and TRBJ2-4, with D possibly TRBD2 on 5 matching bases. The CDR3 spans 15 residues. Germline V gene sequence: CDR1 DFQATT, CDR2 SNEGSKA (reference sequence). The germline V and J ends were trimmed by 5 bases and 1 base, with 15 bases remaining between them. The CDR3: CSAVEAGYAKNIQYF. CDR3 bases: TGCAGTGCTGTGGAGGCAGGTTACGCCAAAAACATTCAGTACTTC.

As for this clonotype: This may stem from a read error, because a much larger clone lies one nucleotide away. The chain couples TRBV19 to TRBJ1-5; D is uncertain. Per germline, CDR1 LNHDA and CDR2 SQIVND (reference sequence). This CDR3 contains 13 residues. The ends were cut back, 5 bases at V and 8 bases at J, with 13 bases in the middle. This chain's CDR3 is CASSSDGREPQHF. CDR3 bases: TGTGCCAGTAGTTCGGACGGCCGGGAGCCCCAGCATTTT.

This clonotype has a handful of counts. This chain uses TRBV28 with TRBJ2-7; no clear D. Per germline, CDR1 MDHEN and CDR2 SYDVKM. V gave up 5 bases and J gave up 3 bases, with 11 bases separating them. The CDR3 sequence is 13 residues long. CDR3 loop: CASSDGPIYEQYF. The CDR3 nucleotides read TGTGCCAGCAGTGACGGGCCGATCTACGAGCAGTACTTC.

This clonotype was picked up many times. The chain recombines TRBV7-2 with TRBJ1-6; D is undetermined. The CDR3 has 14 amino acids. Germline V gene lookup returns CDR1 SGHTA and CDR2 FQGNSA. Trimming removed 2 bases at V and 8 bases at J, with 10 bases between. CDR3 residues: CASSLRQFDSPLHF. The DNA for the CDR3 is TGTGCCAGCAGCTTACGGCAGTTTGATTCACCCCTCCACTTT. Full variable domain (rest looked up from reference TRBV7-2 and TRBJ1-6): GAGVSQSPSNKVTEKGKDVELRCDPISGHTALYWYRQSLGQGLEFLIYFQGNSAPDKSGLPSDRFSAERTGGSVSTLTIQRTQQEDSAVYLCASSLRQFDSPLHFGNGTRLTVT.

The chain employs TRBV18 and TRBJ1-1; D gene ambiguous. This CDR3 contains 16 residues. Trimming took 3 bases from V and 4 from J, leaving 18 bases between them. Germline CDR1 and CDR2: KGHSH and LQKENI. This CDR3 is CASSPTSTNRGTEAFF. CDR3 sequence (DNA): TGTGCCAGCTCACCTACTTCGACAAACCGGGGCACTGAAGCTTTCTTT.

The chain uses TRBV7-1 and TRBJ2-2; possible D gene TRBD2, 6 bases. TRBV7-1 has ORF status, its function being uncertain. V was cut by 3 bases and J by 3 bases, with 17 bases left in between. The CDR3 runs to 17 residues. The CDR3 here is CASSSRESGRDTGELFF. The CDR3 nucleotides read TGTGCCAGCAGCTCTAGGGAAAGCGGGCGAGACACCGGGGAGCTGTTTTTT.

This clonotype was counted a few times. The chain carries TRBV24-1 and TRBJ2-3; D is unresolved. V dropped 9 bases and J dropped 2 bases, with 8 bases sitting between them. Per the germline V gene, CDR1 is KGHDR and CDR2 is SFDVKD. This CDR3 spans 12 amino acids. The CDR3 reads CATSSSTDTQYF. Here the CDR3 DNA reads TGTGCCACCTCGTCATCCACAGATACGCAGTATTTT.

In DNA form, the CDR3 reads TGTGCCAGCAGCCCCCGGGGGGACACAAACTATGGCTACACCTTC. It translates to CASSPRGDTNYGYTF. The chain recombines TRBV11-2 with TRBJ1-2; possible D gene TRBD1, 6 bases. The CDR3 sequence is 15 residues long. Germline V gives CDR1 SGHAT, CDR2 FQNNGV. Trimming stripped 5 bases from V and 2 bases from J, with 15 bases between.

This clonotype was counted ten times or more. The genes are TRBV12-3 or TRBV12-4 and TRBJ2-5; possible D gene TRBD1, 6 bases. Trimming left V 5 bases short and J 2 bases short, with 12 bases between. This CDR3 is built from 14 residues. CDR3 in amino acids: CASSLGTSQETQYF. The DNA for the CDR3 is TGTGCCAGCAGTCTCGGGACAAGTCAAGAGACCCAGTACTTC.

The chain is built from TRBV7-6 and TRBJ2-1, with a weak D call TRBD1 (5 bases). V lost 3 bases, J lost 6 bases, and 15 bases lay in between. The germline CDR1 and CDR2 sequences are SGHVS and FNYEAQ. This CDR3 comprises 15 residues. This chain's CDR3 is CASSLIQGLGNEQFF. The CDR3 DNA is TGTGCCAGCAGCTTGATTCAGGGTCTTGGCAATGAGCAGTTCTTC.

The chain has TRBV28 and TRBJ2-7; D perhaps matches TRBD2 (7 bases). Germline lookup yields CDR1 MDHEN and CDR2 SYDVKM. The CDR3 runs to 11 residues. The CDR3 DNA reads TGTGTCTGTAGGGGGGGACTCGAGCAGTACTTC. It codes for CVCRGGLEQYF.